The rows below give T cell receptor beta chains drawn from one sample of a study of cytomegalovirus exposure and HLA in healthy donors. The data were produced by immunoSEQ multiplex PCR, yet TCRdb's version contains in-frame clones alone and is incomplete. This table holds 150,000 or so clones, around 80% found once. Sequencing was done on a sample of PBMCs. The receptors shown here come from a man over 45 in good health and CMV-seropositive. Both conserved end residues are part of each CDR3. D genes are given only for firm matches. The listing skips clone size in some rows; elsewhere it reads once, few, many or a size class.

>-|TRBJ2-7|TRBV15|-
TGTGCCACCAGGGACTGGAGCTCCTACGAGCAGTACTTC
CATRDWSSYEQYF
>-|TRBJ1-2|TRBV19|TRBD1
TGTGCCAGTAGTATAGATACCCAGGGGGCGCAGGACTATGGCTACACCTTC
CASSIDTQGAQDYGYTF
>-|TRBJ2-3|TRBV9|-
TGTGCCAGCAGCGTACAGGGCTTAAGCACAGATACGCAGTATTTT
CASSVQGLSTDTQYF
>-|TRBJ2-2|TRBV7-9|-
TGTGCCAGCAGCGCACGGACAGTTAGCGCCGGGGAGCTGTTTTTT
CASSARTVSAGELFF
>-|TRBJ2-1|TRBV4-2|TRBD2
TGTGCCAGCACCCAAAGCGGGAGTTCCCATGAGCAGTTCTTC
CASTQSGSSHEQFF
>once|TRBJ2-3|TRBV30|-
TGTGCCTGGGGTACACAAAATACGCAGTATTTT
CAWGTQNTQYF
>-|TRBJ2-5|TRBV6-5|-
TGTGCCAGCAGTTACTCGATAAAGACGGGGACCCAGTACTTC
CASSYSIKTGTQYF
>-|TRBJ1-3|TRBV5-1|TRBD1
TGCGCCAGCAGCGTGCCCCGGGACAGCGGAAACACCATATATTTT
CASSVPRDSGNTIYF
>-|TRBJ1-1|TRBV5-1|TRBD1
TGCGCCAGCAGCTGGGGGACAGGGGGCGAAGCTTTCTTT
CASSWGTGGEAFF
>-|TRBJ2-1|TRBV6-6|-
TGTGCCAGCAGCGACTATGAGCAGTTCTTC
CASSDYEQFF
>-|TRBJ1-5|TRBV2|-
TGTGCCAGCAGTGTAAACAGCGGGTCCAATCAGCCCCAGCATTTT
CASSVNSGSNQPQHF
>once|TRBJ2-1|TRBV19|TRBD1
TGTGCCAGTAGTACCGCCGGGACAGGGGTCTTTGAGCAGTTCTTC
CASSTAGTGVFEQFF
>once|TRBJ1-1|TRBV9|-
TGTGCCAGCAGCGTAGCGGGCCCCGAAGAGGGCACTGAAGCTTTCTTT
CASSVAGPEEGTEAFF
>-|TRBJ2-5|TRBV6-1|-
TGTGCCAGCAGCCTGCAGGGGCGACTGTACTTC
CASSLQGRLYF
>-|TRBJ2-7|TRBV2|-
TGTGCCAGCAGTGCTGGGACTTTTTACGAGCAGTACTTC
CASSAGTFYEQYF
>-|TRBJ2-1|TRBV30|TRBD2
TGTGCCTTGCTAGCGGTCACCGGTTGGGAGCAGTTCTTC
CALLAVTGWEQFF
>-|TRBJ1-5|TRBV28|-
TGTGCCAGCAGTTTAGTTCGGGATACCCGGCAGCCCCAGCATTTT
CASSLVRDTRQPQHF
>-|TRBJ2-3|TRBV14|-
TGTGCCAGCAGCCAAGATCGCTGGACTCCCACAGATACGCAGTATTTT
CASSQDRWTPTDTQYF
>-|TRBJ1-2|TRBV5-1|TRBD1
TGCGCCAGCAGCGCCGGGACAGTAACTATCGGCTACACCTTC
CASSAGTVTIGYTF
>-|TRBJ2-7|TRBV2|-
TGTGCCAGCAGTGAAGCACAAGGGGCCCCCTCCCCCTACGAGCAGTACTTC
CASSEAQGAPSPYEQYF
>-|TRBJ2-1|TRBV30|-
TGTGCCTGGACGGAGGACCTGACCTCCTACAATGAGCAGTTCTTC
CAWTEDLTSYNEQFF
>-|TRBJ2-3|TRBV27|-
TGTGCCAGCAGTTACGGGGGTCTTGAGACAGATACGCAGTATTTT
CASSYGGLETDTQYF
>-|TRBJ1-2|TRBV28|-
TGTGCCAGCAGCCCCACAGGGAACTATGGCTACACCTTC
CASSPTGNYGYTF
>-|TRBJ1-2|TRBV11-2|-
TGTGCCAGCAGCTTCGCTCTGGGGCGGAGTGGCTACACCTTC
CASSFALGRSGYTF
>-|TRBJ2-1|TRBV6-5|TRBD2
TGTGCCAGCAGTTACAATAGCGGGAGGGCCAATGAGCAGTTCTTC
CASSYNSGRANEQFF
>-|TRBJ2-3|TRBV5-4|TRBD1
TGTGCCAGCAGCGGGCCGGACAGGGGAAGCACAGATACGCAGTATTTT
CASSGPDRGSTDTQYF
>-|TRBJ1-1|TRBV5-1|-
TGCGCCAGCAGCCCAGGGGATGGAGCTTTCTTT
CASSPGDGAFF
>-|TRBJ1-2|TRBV10-2|-
TGCGCCAGCAGTGACCCCGGAGAGGTTCTCTATGGCTACACCTTC
CASSDPGEVLYGYTF
>-|TRBJ2-2|TRBV10-1|TRBD1
TGCGCCAGCAGTGATTACCGACAGGGGCCAAACACCGGGGAGCTGTTTTTT
CASSDYRQGPNTGELFF
>-|TRBJ2-7|TRBV28|-
TGTGCCAGCAGCGGCGCCGACAGCCTAACCTACGAGCAGTACTTC
CASSGADSLTYEQYF
>-|TRBJ1-1|TRBV19|-
TGTGCCACTTCGGAAAGGTCGGAGTACACTGAAGCTTTCTTT
CATSERSEYTEAFF
>-|TRBJ2-2|TRBV19|-
TGTGCCAGTAGATTGGGCGGGGCGACGTCGAACACCGGGGAGCTGTTTTTT
CASRLGGATSNTGELFF
>once|TRBJ1-4|TRBV5-5|TRBD1
TGTGCCAGCAGCCCTACCGGGACAGCGGATGAAAAACTGTTTTTT
CASSPTGTADEKLFF
>-|TRBJ1-2|TRBV11-2|-
TGTGCCAGCAGCTTTCCGGGTGACTATGGCTACACCTTC
CASSFPGDYGYTF
>-|TRBJ1-2|TRBV14|-
TGTGCCAGCAGCTTACCGGGACAACTAAACTATGGCTACACCTTC
CASSLPGQLNYGYTF
>few|TRBJ1-2|TRBV6-5|TRBD1
TGTGCCAGCAGCCAACGAGACAGGGTCGAGGGATGCACCTTC
CASSQRDRVEGCTF
>-|TRBJ1-1|TRBV7-3|TRBD1
TGTGCCAGCATCCCAGGGGGCACTAGAAAACCGAACACTGAAGCTTTCTTT
CASIPGGTRKPNTEAFF
>-|TRBJ2-3|TRBV7-2|-
TGTGCCAGCAGCTTAGCGCCCCTAGCGACCAGCACAGATACGCAGTATTTT
CASSLAPLATSTDTQYF
>-|TRBJ1-5|TRBV4-1|TRBD1
TGCGCCAGCAGCACCCGACAGGGGGAGAATCAGCCCCAGCATTTT
CASSTRQGENQPQHF
>-|TRBJ1-2|TRBV6-5|TRBD1
TGTGCCAGCAGTTACTCACAGGGGATTAACTATGGCTACACCTTC
CASSYSQGINYGYTF
>once|TRBJ2-7|TRBV13|TRBD2
TGTGCCAGCAGCCGCGGGACTAGCGGGGGTTATAGTTACGAGCAGTACTTC
CASSRGTSGGYSYEQYF